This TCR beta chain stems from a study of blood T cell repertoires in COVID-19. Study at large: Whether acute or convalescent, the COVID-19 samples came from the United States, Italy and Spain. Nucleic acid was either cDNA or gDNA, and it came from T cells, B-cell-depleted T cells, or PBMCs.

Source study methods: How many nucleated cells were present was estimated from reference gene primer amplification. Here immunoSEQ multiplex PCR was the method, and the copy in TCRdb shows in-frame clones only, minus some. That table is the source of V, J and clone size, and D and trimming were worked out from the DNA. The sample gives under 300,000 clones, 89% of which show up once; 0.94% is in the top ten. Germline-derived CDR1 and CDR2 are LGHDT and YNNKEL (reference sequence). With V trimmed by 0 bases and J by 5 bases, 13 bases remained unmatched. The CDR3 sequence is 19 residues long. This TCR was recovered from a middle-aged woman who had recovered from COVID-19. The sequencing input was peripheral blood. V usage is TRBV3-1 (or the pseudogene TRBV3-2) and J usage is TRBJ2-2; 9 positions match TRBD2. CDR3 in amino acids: CASSQEVFGRSGRTGELFF. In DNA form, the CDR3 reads TGTGCCAGCAGCCAAGAGGTTTTTGGAAGGAGCGGGAGGACCGGGGAGCTGTTTTTT.